Below are 21 T cell receptor beta chains sequenced from a single sample in a study of T cell changes during pregnancy in multiple sclerosis. Sequencing used immunoSEQ multiplex PCR; TCRdb keeps in-frame clones, though not all of them. The sample comprises around 50,000 clones, just under 90% of which are singletons, and roughly 5% rests with the top ten. The sequenced sample was peripheral blood from another person, used as feeder cells. The source of these receptors is a human donor whose cells served as feeder cells for cultures in a pregnancy study.

This sequence joins TRBV9 and TRBJ1-2; D gene unclear. Between the trimmed V and J ends, which lost 0 bases and 5 bases, there was a span of 23 bases. CDR1 is SGDLS and CDR2 is YYNGEE in the germline V gene. This CDR3 region has 18 residues. The CDR3, as DNA: TGTGCCAGCAGCGTAGGAGCCGTTCCAAGGGAGGCGGGGTATGGCTACACCTTC. It yields the protein CASSVGAVPREAGYGYTF. The entire variable domain, with the rest obtained from reference TRBV9 and TRBJ1-2, is as follows: DSGVTQTPKHLITATGQRVTLRCSPRSGDLSVYWYQQSLDQGLQFLIQYYNGEERAKGNILERFSAQQFPDLHSELNLSSLELGDSALYFCASSVGAVPREAGYGYTFGSGTRLTVV.

The chain uses TRBV19 and TRBJ1-3; D gene ambiguous. The CDR3 consists of 15 residues. Germline assignment: CDR1 LNHDA and CDR2 SQIVND (reference sequence). V was clipped by 6 bases and J by 0 bases, with 12 bases between them. DNA of the CDR3: TGTGCCAGTAGCTACGACCAGAGCTCTGGAAACACCATATATTTT. The encoded protein is CASSYDQSSGNTIYF.

CDR3 sequence (DNA): TGTGCCAGCAGTTTATACGGAAACACTGAAGCTTTCTTT. Amino acids: CASSLYGNTEAFF. The chain carries TRBV28 and TRBJ1-1; D ambiguous. The CDR3 is made up of 13 amino acids. Trimming stripped 1 base from V and 2 bases from J, with 5 bases between. Germline lookup yields CDR1 MDHEN and CDR2 SYDVKM.

This chain connects TRBV2 to TRBJ2-5, with TRBD1 matching 7 bases. The germline V gene encodes CDR1 SNHLY and CDR2 FYNNEI. The ends lost 2 bases at V and 5 bases at J; junction bases unmatched: 5. The CDR3 loop spans 14 amino acids. CDR3 in amino acids: CASSERQGHETQYF. CDR3 in DNA: TGTGCCAGCAGTGAAAGACAGGGACACGAGACCCAGTACTTC. Drawing the rest from reference TRBV2 and TRBJ2-5, the complete variable domain is EPEVTQTPSHQVTQMGQEVILRCVPISNHLYFYWYRQILGQKVEFLVSFYNNEISEKSEIFDDQFSVERPDGSNFTLKIRSTKLEDSAMYFCASSERQGHETQYFGPGTRLLVL.

The chain recombines TRBV4-1 with TRBJ1-2; maybe TRBD1 (6 bases). The CDR3 sequence is 15 residues long. With 1 base removed from V and 3 bases from J, the gap between germline ends came to 12 bases. Germline-derived CDR1 and CDR2 are MGHRA and YSYEKL. As DNA, the CDR3 is TGCGCCAGCAGCCAAGTTGACAGGCCCGACTATGGCTACACCTTC. This encodes CASSQVDRPDYGYTF.

The chain carries TRBV28 and TRBJ2-3; D uncertain. With 6 bases removed from V and 0 bases from J, the gap between germline ends came to 1 base. This CDR3 comprises 11 residues. Germline assignment: CDR1 MDHEN and CDR2 SYDVKM. This chain's CDR3 is CASRSTDTQYF. The CDR3 DNA sequence: TGTGCCAGCAGGAGCACAGATACGCAGTATTTT.

The rearrangement uses TRBV30 and TRBJ2-1, with 9 bases matching TRBD2. Germline CDR1 is GTSNPN and CDR2 is SVGIG (reference sequence). The CDR3 has 18 amino acids. V gave up 3 bases and J gave up 0 bases; unmatched junction bases: 12. The CDR3 loop reads CAWRRELAGQSSYNEQFF. The CDR3 DNA is TGTGCCTGGAGGAGGGAGCTAGCGGGGCAGAGCTCCTACAATGAGCAGTTCTTC.

As DNA, the CDR3 is TGTGCCAGCAGTTTATCGAGTCCCAATGAGCAGTTCTTC. This codes for CASSLSSPNEQFF. The V gene is TRBV27, the J gene TRBJ2-1, with D uncertain. CDR1 is MNHEY, CDR2 SMNVEV, per germline (reference sequence). The CDR3 extends over 13 amino acids. The V end was cut by 0 bases, the J end by 6 bases, with 6 bases between.

This clone was counted a few times. The gene calls are TRBV9 and TRBJ1-1; D might be TRBD1 (5 bases). The V and J ends lost 3 bases and 0 bases respectively, with 15 bases between them. Germline CDR1 SGDLS, CDR2 YYNGEE. This CDR3 is 16 amino acids long. In DNA, the CDR3 is TGTGCCAGCAGCGGAAGGGGCGGACTACTGAACACTGAAGCTTTCTTT. Translating gives CASSGRGGLLNTEAFF.

The chain couples TRBV6-5 to TRBJ1-1; 7 positions agree with TRBD1. There are 13 residues in the CDR3. CDR1 MNHEY and CDR2 SVGAGI come from the germline V gene. V gave up 6 bases and J gave up 1 base; unmatched junction bases: 2. In DNA, the CDR3 is TGTGCCAGCAGCCGGACAGGGAACACTGAAGCTTTCTTT. It is translated as CASSRTGNTEAFF.

This clone is classed as medium-sized. This rearrangement joins TRBV2 to TRBJ1-5, with 7 bases that match TRBD1. This CDR3 has 16 residues. Per the germline V gene, CDR1 is SNHLY and CDR2 is FYNNEI. V gave up 2 bases and J gave up 6 bases; unmatched junction bases: 10. The CDR3 bases are TGTGCCAGCAGTGAACAGCGACAGGGTGGCACTCAGCCCCAGCATTTT. Its translation is CASSEQRQGGTQPQHF.

The V and J genes are TRBV6-5 and TRBJ2-2; 9 bases map to TRBD1. Germline trimming cut 6 bases from V and 5 bases from J; bases unmatched to any gene: 1. The germline CDR1 and CDR2 sequences are MNHEY and SVGAGI. The CDR3 spans 13 residues. Here the CDR3 DNA reads TGTGCCAGCAGCGGGACAGGGACCGGGGAGCTGTTTTTT. Protein sequence: CASSGTGTGELFF.

This chain uses TRBV2 with TRBJ2-1; D possibly corresponds to TRBD1 (7 bases). The length of the CDR3 is 15 residues. Germline V gene lookup returns CDR1 SNHLY and CDR2 FYNNEI. Between the trimmed V and J ends, which lost 8 bases and 2 bases, there was a span of 16 bases. The CDR3 reads CASWGDSVTYNEQFF. The CDR3 nucleotides are TGTGCCAGCTGGGGGGACAGCGTCACCTACAATGAGCAGTTCTTC.

This chain links TRBV7-2 with TRBJ2-7, with D uncertain. The ends were cut back, 2 bases at V and 2 bases at J, with 4 bases in the middle. This CDR3 contains 12 residues. Germline V lookup: CDR1 SGHTA, CDR2 FQGNSA. The CDR3 reads CASSLQTYEQYF. CDR3 nucleotides: TGTGCCAGCAGCTTACAGACCTACGAGCAGTACTTC.

V usage is TRBV10-2 and J usage is TRBJ2-7, with D hard to call. Trimming took off 3 bases at V and 4 bases at J, with 4 bases between the two ends. Germline V CDR1 and CDR2: WSHSY, SAAADI. This CDR3 has 11 residues. CDR3 nucleotides: TGCGCCAGCAGTGACAGGTACGAGCAGTACTTC. It codes for CASSDRYEQYF.

The J gene is TRBJ2-5, the V gene TRBV27, with TRBD2 matching over 7 bases. Germline V gene lookup returns CDR1 MNHEY and CDR2 SMNVEV (reference sequence). Trimming removed 5 bases from V and 2 bases from J; junction bases left unmatched: 11. The CDR3 extends over 16 amino acids. The CDR3: CASSPLRTRGQETQYF. Here the CDR3 DNA reads TGTGCCAGCAGTCCCCTTCGGACTAGAGGGCAAGAGACCCAGTACTTC.

The chain is built from TRBV9 and TRBJ2-7; possibly TRBD2 for D (7 bases). CDR1 is SGDLS and CDR2 is YYNGEE in the germline V gene. The ends were cut back, 0 bases at V and 0 bases at J, with 16 bases in the middle. The CDR3 has 17 residues. The CDR3 region has the DNA TGTGCCAGCAGCGTAGCTACGGGGGGCCCCAGCTCCTACGAGCAGTACTTC. This sequence encodes CASSVATGGPSSYEQYF.

The chain uses TRBV9 and TRBJ2-1; D tentatively fits TRBD1 or TRBD2 (5 bases each). Trimming cost V 3 bases and J 9 bases, with 16 bases left between them. This CDR3 is built from 14 residues. Germline CDR1 is SGDLS and CDR2 is YYNGEE. The CDR3 region is CASSAGTLLGEQFF. DNA of the CDR3: TGTGCCAGCAGCGCCGGGACCCTCTTGGGTGAGCAGTTCTTC. The full variable domain, in which reference TRBV9 and TRBJ2-1 provide the parts outside the CDR3, is DSGVTQTPKHLITATGQRVTLRCSPRSGDLSVYWYQQSLDQGLQFLIQYYNGEERAKGNILERFSAQQFPDLHSELNLSSLELGDSALYFCASSAGTLLGEQFFGPGTRLTVL.

A few counts support this clone. The rearrangement joins TRBV5-1 to TRBJ2-3, with D possibly called TRBD1 or TRBD2 (6 bases each). This CDR3 contains 16 residues. V lost 4 bases and J lost 0, with 15 bases in between. Germline V gene sequence: CDR1 SGHRS, CDR2 YFSETQ. CDR3 protein: CASSQSEGGSTDTQYF. The CDR3 bases are TGCGCCAGCAGCCAAAGTGAGGGGGGCAGCACAGATACGCAGTATTTT.

The rearrangement joins TRBV6-5 to TRBJ2-7, with D perhaps assigned TRBD1 or TRBD2 (5 bases each). Germline assignment: CDR1 MNHEY and CDR2 SVGAGI. The V end was cut by 2 bases, the J end by 2 bases, with 13 bases between. The CDR3 runs to 15 residues. The CDR3 reads CASSYPGQAAYEQYF. The CDR3 DNA reads TGTGCCAGCAGTTACCCTGGACAAGCGGCCTACGAGCAGTACTTC.

V usage is TRBV5-5 and J usage is TRBJ1-2, with a tentative D call TRBD1 (5 bases). Germline lookup yields CDR1 SGHKS and CDR2 YYEKEE (reference sequence). The CDR3 is made up of 13 amino acids. Trimming removed 4 bases from V and 8 bases from J, with 15 bases in between. The CDR3 coding sequence is TGTGCCAGCAGCCCAATTGGGGGGTCGGGCTACACCTTC. This translates into CASSPIGGSGYTF.